These T cell receptor beta chains were read from a single sample in a study of CD8 T cells in Susac syndrome. TCRdb reprocessed the immunoSEQ multiplex PCR reads via MiXCR and lists one record per CDR3 protein. The sample has about 200,000 distinct CDR3 sequences, about 96% seen once. Sequenced material: CD4+ T cells from PBMCs. These receptors were taken from a human donor with multiple sclerosis. CDR3s include the opening cysteine and the closing phenylalanine or tryptophan. Each record gives: V gene, clone size, D gene, J gene, CDR3 DNA, CDR3 protein. The D gene is left open where the match is weak. The size entry is marked missing in some rows and otherwise reads once, few, many or a size class.

v_gene: TRBV5-1; abundance: .; d_gene: TRBD2; j_gene: TRBJ2-1; CDR3nt: TGCGCCAGCAGCTTGGGCGGGAGCGAGTACAATGAGCAGTTCTTC; CDR3aa: CASSLGGSEYNEQFF
v_gene: TRBV9; abundance: .; d_gene: TRBD1; j_gene: TRBJ2-1; CDR3nt: TGTGCCAGCAGCGTAGCAGGGGGCGTTACCTACAATGAGCAGTTCTTC; CDR3aa: CASSVAGGVTYNEQFF
v_gene: TRBV27; abundance: .; d_gene: .; j_gene: TRBJ1-2; CDR3nt: TGTGCCAGCAGTTTATGGGCAGGGGCTAACTATGGCTACACCTTC; CDR3aa: CASSLWAGANYGYTF
v_gene: TRBV27; abundance: once; d_gene: .; j_gene: TRBJ1-2; CDR3nt: TGTGCCAGCAGTTTTAGGGAGGGGATCGGGTATGGCTACACCTTC; CDR3aa: CASSFREGIGYGYTF
v_gene: TRBV7-9; abundance: .; d_gene: .; j_gene: TRBJ2-7; CDR3nt: TGTGCCAGCAGCTTAGTACCCCTAACCCCCTACGAGCAGTACTTC; CDR3aa: CASSLVPLTPYEQYF
v_gene: TRBV20-1; abundance: .; d_gene: .; j_gene: TRBJ1-5; CDR3nt: TGCAGCGCTAGGAGGATCGCTTCTCGCCAGCATTTT; CDR3aa: CSARRIASRQHF
v_gene: TRBV27; abundance: .; d_gene: .; j_gene: TRBJ1-2; CDR3nt: TGTGCCAGCAGTACCAAAAGGGGCCCCTATGGCTACACCTTC; CDR3aa: CASSTKRGPYGYTF
v_gene: TRBV6-5; abundance: .; d_gene: TRBD2; j_gene: TRBJ2-3; CDR3nt: TGTGCCAGCAGTTACTCTCAGGGAGGGGATACGCAGTATTTT; CDR3aa: CASSYSQGGDTQYF
v_gene: TRBV20-1; abundance: once; d_gene: .; j_gene: TRBJ2-7; CDR3nt: TGCAGTGCTACCACCGTCACTGCTCGGTACGAGCAGTACTTC; CDR3aa: CSATTVTARYEQYF
v_gene: TRBV19; abundance: .; d_gene: .; j_gene: TRBJ2-1; CDR3nt: TGTGCCAGTAGTCCATCGGGCCGAAAGCAGTTCTTC; CDR3aa: CASSPSGRKQFF
v_gene: TRBV11-2; abundance: once; d_gene: .; j_gene: TRBJ2-3; CDR3nt: TGTGCCAGCAGCTTAGCGATTAGGTCAGGAGCAACAGATACGCAGTATTTT; CDR3aa: CASSLAIRSGATDTQYF
v_gene: TRBV19; abundance: once; d_gene: TRBD2; j_gene: TRBJ2-7; CDR3nt: TGTGCCAGTAGTATAGGAGCGGGAGACGAGCAGTACTTC; CDR3aa: CASSIGAGDEQYF
v_gene: TRBV10-3; abundance: .; d_gene: .; j_gene: TRBJ2-3; CDR3nt: TGTGCCATCAAGACGGCTAGCACAGATACGCAGTATTTT; CDR3aa: CAIKTASTDTQYF
v_gene: TRBV20-1; abundance: .; d_gene: TRBD2; j_gene: TRBJ2-1; CDR3nt: TGCAGTGCTAGAGAAGTGGGAAGACTAGCGGCTGGAGAGCAGTTCTTC; CDR3aa: CSAREVGRLAAGEQFF
v_gene: TRBV15; abundance: .; d_gene: .; j_gene: TRBJ1-2; CDR3nt: TGTGCCACCAGCAGAGATAGGGCGGCATATGGCTACACCTTC; CDR3aa: CATSRDRAAYGYTF
v_gene: TRBV20-1; abundance: .; d_gene: TRBD2; j_gene: TRBJ2-7; CDR3nt: TGCAGTGCTAGACTAGCGGGAGGGGGGGAGCAGTACTTC; CDR3aa: CSARLAGGGEQYF
v_gene: TRBV5-1; abundance: .; d_gene: .; j_gene: TRBJ2-7; CDR3nt: TGTGCCAGCAGCTTAGTTTCTTACGAGCAGTACTTC; CDR3aa: CASSLVSYEQYF
v_gene: TRBV20-1; abundance: .; d_gene: .; j_gene: TRBJ1-5; CDR3nt: TGCAGTGCTAGAGATGTCTGGCAGGGAAACAATCAGCCCCAGCATTTT; CDR3aa: CSARDVWQGNNQPQHF
v_gene: TRBV30; abundance: .; d_gene: .; j_gene: TRBJ1-1; CDR3nt: TGTGCCGGGCAACGGAGGGACGCTGAAGCTTTCTTT; CDR3aa: CAGQRRDAEAFF
v_gene: TRBV5-1; abundance: once; d_gene: .; j_gene: TRBJ2-7; CDR3nt: TGCGCCAGCAGCTTGGGGCAAAGCCACTACGAGCAGTACTTC; CDR3aa: CASSLGQSHYEQYF
v_gene: TRBV7-2; abundance: .; d_gene: .; j_gene: TRBJ2-3; CDR3nt: TGTGCCAGCAGCCTTTCCCCCAGGGGAGATACGCAGTATTTT; CDR3aa: CASSLSPRGDTQYF
v_gene: TRBV6-5; abundance: .; d_gene: TRBD2; j_gene: TRBJ2-5; CDR3nt: TGTGCCAGCAGTTATCCGGGGGGAGAGACCCAGTACTTC; CDR3aa: CASSYPGGETQYF
v_gene: TRBV6-4; abundance: .; d_gene: .; j_gene: TRBJ2-1; CDR3nt: TGTGCCAGCATTTCTCAGGGGCAGTTCTTC; CDR3aa: CASISQGQFF
v_gene: TRBV30; abundance: .; d_gene: .; j_gene: TRBJ2-7; CDR3nt: TGTGCCTGGAGTGGCGGGACAGTTTTCTACGAGCAGTACTTC; CDR3aa: CAWSGGTVFYEQYF
v_gene: TRBV10-3; abundance: .; d_gene: .; j_gene: TRBJ2-2; CDR3nt: TGTGCCATCCAAGGTTTCGCGAACACCGGGGAGCTGTTTTTT; CDR3aa: CAIQGFANTGELFF
v_gene: TRBV7-2; abundance: .; d_gene: TRBD2; j_gene: TRBJ2-7; CDR3nt: TGTGCCAGCAGCCCGGCCGGGACTAGCGACTACGAGCAGTACTTC; CDR3aa: CASSPAGTSDYEQYF
v_gene: TRBV15; abundance: .; d_gene: .; j_gene: TRBJ1-5; CDR3nt: TGTGCCACCAACCCTGATATCTCTGTGGGGGGTGCTAACAATCAGCCCCAGCATTTT; CDR3aa: CATNPDISVGGANNQPQHF
v_gene: TRBV29-1; abundance: once; d_gene: .; j_gene: TRBJ1-1; CDR3nt: TGCAGCGTCGGGGGACGCCTCTCGAACACTGAAGCTTTCTTT; CDR3aa: CSVGGRLSNTEAFF
v_gene: TRBV27; abundance: .; d_gene: TRBD1; j_gene: TRBJ2-3; CDR3nt: TGTGCCAGCAGCCGGGGACAGGGAAGGGCAGATACGCAGTATTTT; CDR3aa: CASSRGQGRADTQYF
v_gene: TRBV7-3; abundance: .; d_gene: .; j_gene: TRBJ2-1; CDR3nt: TGTGCCAGCAGCTTCGACAGCTCCTACAATGAGCAGTTCTTC; CDR3aa: CASSFDSSYNEQFF
v_gene: TRBV4-2; abundance: .; d_gene: .; j_gene: TRBJ1-6; CDR3nt: TGTGCCAGCAGCCAAGGGGAATCACCCCTCCACTTT; CDR3aa: CASSQGESPLHF
v_gene: TRBV23-1; abundance: .; d_gene: TRBD1; j_gene: TRBJ1-5; CDR3nt: TGCGCCAGCAGTCTACAGGGGGCTAATCAGCCCCAGCATTTT; CDR3aa: CASSLQGANQPQHF
v_gene: TRBV29-1; abundance: once; d_gene: TRBD1; j_gene: TRBJ2-7; CDR3nt: TGCAGCGTTGAAGGACAGGGGAACAACGAGCAGTACTTC; CDR3aa: CSVEGQGNNEQYF
v_gene: TRBV6-6; abundance: .; d_gene: .; j_gene: TRBJ2-7; CDR3nt: TGTGCCAGCAGTTACCAGGGCATCCCCTACGAGCAGTACTTC; CDR3aa: CASSYQGIPYEQYF
v_gene: TRBV20-1; abundance: .; d_gene: .; j_gene: TRBJ1-1; CDR3nt: TGCAGTGCTAGAGTGCTCTGGGTCGATAACACTGAAGCTTTCTTT; CDR3aa: CSARVLWVDNTEAFF
v_gene: TRBV12-3/TRBV12-4; abundance: .; d_gene: TRBD1; j_gene: TRBJ2-6; CDR3nt: TGTGCCAGCACCCCCGGGACAGGAGTCTCTGGGGCCAACGTCCTGACTTTC; CDR3aa: CASTPGTGVSGANVLTF
v_gene: TRBV5-1; abundance: .; d_gene: .; j_gene: TRBJ2-2; CDR3nt: TGCGCCAGCAGCTTGGGAGTCACCGGGGAGCTGTTTTTT; CDR3aa: CASSLGVTGELFF
v_gene: TRBV7-9; abundance: .; d_gene: .; j_gene: TRBJ1-2; CDR3nt: TGTGCCAGCAGCTTATTCCAGGGGCTTCTTCACTATGGCTACACCTTC; CDR3aa: CASSLFQGLLHYGYTF
v_gene: TRBV30; abundance: .; d_gene: .; j_gene: TRBJ2-7; CDR3nt: TGTGCCTGGAGGCGGGCAGGGGCCTACGAGCAGTACTTC; CDR3aa: CAWRRAGAYEQYF
v_gene: TRBV30; abundance: .; d_gene: .; j_gene: TRBJ2-7; CDR3nt: TGTGCCTGGAGTGTACCACCAGGGACGATAGAGCAGTACTTC; CDR3aa: CAWSVPPGTIEQYF
v_gene: TRBV20-1; abundance: .; d_gene: .; j_gene: TRBJ1-2; CDR3nt: TGCAGTGCTAGAGAGGGGGCACTTGGCTACACCTTC; CDR3aa: CSAREGALGYTF
v_gene: TRBV6-1; abundance: .; d_gene: TRBD2; j_gene: TRBJ2-7; CDR3nt: TGTGCCAGCACGACCTCGGGTTTCGGGACTAGCGGGATCGAGCAGTACTTC; CDR3aa: CASTTSGFGTSGIEQYF
v_gene: TRBV6-5; abundance: .; d_gene: .; j_gene: TRBJ1-1; CDR3nt: TGTGCCAGCAGTTACTCGATTAACCCGGACACTGAAGCTTTCTTT; CDR3aa: CASSYSINPDTEAFF
v_gene: TRBV3-1; abundance: .; d_gene: .; j_gene: TRBJ1-5; CDR3nt: TGTGCCAGCAGCCAAGATTTGAAGATGAATCAGCCCCAGCATTTT; CDR3aa: CASSQDLKMNQPQHF
v_gene: TRBV7-9; abundance: .; d_gene: .; j_gene: TRBJ2-3; CDR3nt: TGTGCCAGCAGCGGAAGTTGGGGTAGCACAGATACGCAGTATTTT; CDR3aa: CASSGSWGSTDTQYF
v_gene: TRBV3-1; abundance: .; d_gene: .; j_gene: TRBJ2-1; CDR3nt: TGTGCCAGCAGCCAAGGAGACAGGCAAACATACAATGAGCAGTTCTTC; CDR3aa: CASSQGDRQTYNEQFF
v_gene: TRBV29-1; abundance: .; d_gene: .; j_gene: TRBJ2-7; CDR3nt: TGCAGCGTTGTAGGGGCCCCTTTTTACGAGCAGTACTTC; CDR3aa: CSVVGAPFYEQYF
v_gene: TRBV6-1; abundance: .; d_gene: TRBD2; j_gene: TRBJ2-1; CDR3nt: TGTGCCAGCAGCAACCCTAGCGGGGGGCCATACAATGAGCAGTTCTTC; CDR3aa: CASSNPSGGPYNEQFF
v_gene: TRBV29-1; abundance: .; d_gene: .; j_gene: TRBJ2-1; CDR3nt: TGCAGCGTTGATGGGGTGGCCTACAATGAGCAGTTCTTC; CDR3aa: CSVDGVAYNEQFF
v_gene: TRBV20-1; abundance: .; d_gene: .; j_gene: TRBJ2-1; CDR3nt: TGCAGTGCTCCACGCACAGGATACAATGAGCAGTTCTTC; CDR3aa: CSAPRTGYNEQFF
v_gene: TRBV5-1; abundance: .; d_gene: TRBD2; j_gene: TRBJ2-6; CDR3nt: TGCGCCAGCAGCTTTTCAGCGGGGGGTTCTGGGGCCAACGTCCTGACTTTC; CDR3aa: CASSFSAGGSGANVLTF
v_gene: TRBV5-1; abundance: .; d_gene: .; j_gene: TRBJ2-3; CDR3nt: TGCGCCAGCAGCTTGGGGGGGCGCCACCCAGATACGCAGTATTTT; CDR3aa: CASSLGGRHPDTQYF
v_gene: TRBV6-1; abundance: .; d_gene: .; j_gene: TRBJ1-1; CDR3nt: TGTGCCAGCAGTGCCACGGTGGGGTTGGAGAACACTGAAGCTTTCTTT; CDR3aa: CASSATVGLENTEAFF
v_gene: TRBV7-8; abundance: .; d_gene: TRBD2; j_gene: TRBJ2-1; CDR3nt: TGTGCCAGCAGCCCCCGCCGAGCGGGAATCTCCTACAATGAGCAGTTCTTC; CDR3aa: CASSPRRAGISYNEQFF
v_gene: TRBV7-8; abundance: .; d_gene: TRBD2; j_gene: TRBJ2-2; CDR3nt: TGTGCCAGCAGCCGACCGGGACTAGCCAACACCGGGGAGCTGTTTTTT; CDR3aa: CASSRPGLANTGELFF